These 5 T cell receptor beta chains came from one sample sequenced in a study of cytomegalovirus exposure and HLA in healthy donors. Some clones are missing from TCRdb's copy, which holds only in-frame ones; the method was immunoSEQ multiplex PCR. The sample comprises fewer than 150,000 clones, about 88% of which are singletons, and around 10% rests with the top ten. Input material: PBMCs. These TCRs come from a man aged 18-30 years in good health and CMV-seropositive.

This rearrangement joins TRBV2 to TRBJ2-3; tentative D call: TRBD2 (6 bases). Germline CDR1 is SNHLY and CDR2 is FYNNEI. V shed 6 bases and J shed 2 bases, with 9 bases lying between them. This CDR3 is 13 amino acids long. The CDR3 region is CASSRDFTDTQYF. The DNA for the CDR3 is TGTGCCAGCAGCCGGGACTTCACAGATACGCAGTATTTT.

V usage is TRBV4-1 and J usage is TRBJ2-2, with D possibly matching TRBD2 (5 bases). The CDR3 is made up of 16 amino acids. CDR1 is MGHRA and CDR2 is YSYEKL in the germline V gene. The V end was cut by 5 bases, the J end by 6 bases, with 19 bases between. The CDR3 DNA is TGCGCCAGCAGCACGCTCATCGGACTTCGCGCCGGGGAGCTGTTTTTT. It is translated as CASSTLIGLRAGELFF.

V and J are TRBV9 and TRBJ1-4; 7 nucleotides line up with TRBD1. This CDR3 region has 15 residues. V trimming: 1 base; J trimming: 4 bases; junction bases outside the gene matches: 4. Germline CDR1 and CDR2: SGDLS and YYNGEE. The CDR3 loop is CASSVRDRVNEKLFF. The CDR3 DNA follows: TGTGCCAGCAGCGTACGAGACAGGGTTAATGAAAAACTGTTTTTT.

This clone has ten or more counts. The chain links TRBV5-6 to TRBJ1-6, with D possibly being TRBD1 (5 bases). V lost 4 bases to trimming and J lost 8 bases, with 16 bases between them. The CDR3 runs to 15 residues. Germline lookup yields CDR1 SGHDT and CDR2 YYEEEE. CDR3 sequence: CASSSQGTYYSPLHF. The CDR3, as DNA: TGTGCCAGCAGCAGCCAGGGAACGTACTATTCACCCCTCCACTTT.

The rearrangement uses TRBV5-4 and TRBJ2-3, with TRBD2 as a possible D gene (6 bases). The CDR3 is made up of 15 amino acids. Germline lookup yields CDR1 SGHNT and CDR2 YYREEE (reference sequence). V lost 3 bases to trimming and J lost 2 bases, with 13 bases between them. CDR3 loop: CASSYPLAPTDTQYF. CDR3 nucleotides: TGTGCCAGCAGCTACCCACTAGCTCCCACAGATACGCAGTATTTT.